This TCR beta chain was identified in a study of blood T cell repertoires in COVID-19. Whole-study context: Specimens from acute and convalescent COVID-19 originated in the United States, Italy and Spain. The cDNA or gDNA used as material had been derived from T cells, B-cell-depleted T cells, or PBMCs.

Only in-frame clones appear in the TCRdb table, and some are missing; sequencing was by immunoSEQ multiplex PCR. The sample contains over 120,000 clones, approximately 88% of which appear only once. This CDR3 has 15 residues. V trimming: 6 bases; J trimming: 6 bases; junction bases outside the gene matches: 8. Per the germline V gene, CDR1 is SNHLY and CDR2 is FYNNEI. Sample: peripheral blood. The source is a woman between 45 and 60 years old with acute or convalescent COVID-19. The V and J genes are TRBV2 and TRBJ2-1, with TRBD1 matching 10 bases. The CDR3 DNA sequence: TGTGCCAGCAGGAAGGGACAGGGGTTAGGCAATGAGCAGTTCTTC. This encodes CASRKGQGLGNEQFF. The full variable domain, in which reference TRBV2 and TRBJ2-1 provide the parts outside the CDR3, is EPEVTQTPSHQVTQMGQEVILRCVPISNHLYFYWYRQILGQKVEFLVSFYNNEISEKSEIFDDQFSVERPDGSNFTLKIRSTKLEDSAMYFCASRKGQGLGNEQFFGPGTRLTVL.